This TCR beta chain was captured in a study of cytomegalovirus exposure and HLA in healthy donors. Study-level findings and limits: In vitro work confirmed that a few CMV-associated chains recognize CMV antigens. The authors listed 164 TCR beta chains as cytomegalovirus-associated. Reports indicated that the classifier achieved high specificity and sensitivity in diagnosing cytomegalovirus status.

Here immunoSEQ multiplex PCR was the method, and the copy in TCRdb shows in-frame clones only, minus some. The sample shows some 250,000 clones, about 90% of them seen only once. The donors were part of the validation cohort of around 110 subjects. That cohort was separate from the first cohort, which comprised 666 subjects. About this clone: The antigen remains unidentified.

The junction had 7 bases not matched to a gene; V was cut back by 3 bases and J by 7 bases. Germline V gene sequence: CDR1 SGHTA, CDR2 FQGNSA. The length of the CDR3 is 14 residues. The J gene is TRBJ2-7, the V gene TRBV7-2; 9 bases are a match to TRBD1. What was sequenced was PBMCs. The sequence was collected from a woman aged 30 to 39 in good health and CMV-seronegative. CDR3 coding DNA: TGTGCCAGCAGCTTGGGACAGGGAACTTGGGAGCAGTACTTC. This codes for CASSLGQGTWEQYF.